This TCR beta chain derives from a study of tumor T cells in aggressive B-cell lymphoma. Sequencing was performed with immunoSEQ multiplex PCR; in TCRdb, only in-frame clones are kept and a portion is missing. The top ten clones hold about 3% of a sample with about 5,600 clones, approximately 86% of them seen once. The CDR3 covers 13 residues. CDR1 and CDR2 (germline): SGHNT, YYREEE (reference sequence). V lost 0 bases and J 5 bases, leaving 9 bases between the germline ends. The J gene is TRBJ2-7, the V gene TRBV5-4; no clear D gene. Sequenced input: tumor tissue. This TCR derives from an adult with diffuse large B cell lymphoma. CDR3 in amino acids: CASSLAGGHEQYF. In DNA form, the CDR3 reads TGTGCCAGCAGCTTGGCTGGCGGTCACGAGCAGTACTTC. Based on the CDR3 plus reference TRBV5-4 and TRBJ2-7, the full variable domain is ETGVTQSPTHLIKTRGQQVTLRCSSQSGHNTVSWYQQALGQGPQFIFQYYREEENGRGNFPPRFSGLQFPNYSSELNVNALELDDSALYLCASSLAGGHEQYFGPGTRLTVT.